This T cell receptor (beta chain) was identified during a study of beta chain features in type 1 diabetes. Overall study: Healthy donors and patients had similar age, gender and cell yields. Taken together, all samples contributed more than 90,000,000 examined sorted cells. Study outcomes and limitations: Type 1 diabetes patients had moderately but significantly shorter TCRB CDR3s in all four CD4+ subsets. Type 1 diabetes patients had fewer VDJ junction insertions and more deletions.

Every bit of the isolated RNA underwent reverse transcription, so sequencing read expressed TCRB transcripts. Method: immunoSEQ multiplex PCR; TCRdb's copy keeps in-frame clones and lacks some. The data hold 640,000 or so clones, with around 15% observed a single time. V was pared by 1 base and J by 1 base, with 10 bases between. The CDR3 has 14 residues. Germline V gives CDR1 SQVTM, CDR2 ANQGSEA. Over 95% purity was reached by all sorted populations. A remark on this clone: Its target is unknown.

Sequencing was carried out using naive CD4+ T cells from blood. The receptor comes from a man younger than 35 with type 1 diabetes. The chain couples TRBV29-1 to TRBJ1-1; the D is unclear. The CDR3 DNA reads TGCAGCGTTGAAGGGCTGGCAGCGAACACTGAAGCTTTCTTT. Its protein product is CSVEGLAANTEAFF. Full variable domain (outside the CDR3, taken from reference TRBV29-1 and TRBJ1-1): SAVISQKPSRDICQRGTSLTIQCQVDSQVTMMFWYRQQPGQSLTLIATANQGSEATYESGFVIDKFPISRPNLTFSTLTVSNMSPEDSSIYLCSVEGLAANTEAFFGQGTRLTVV.